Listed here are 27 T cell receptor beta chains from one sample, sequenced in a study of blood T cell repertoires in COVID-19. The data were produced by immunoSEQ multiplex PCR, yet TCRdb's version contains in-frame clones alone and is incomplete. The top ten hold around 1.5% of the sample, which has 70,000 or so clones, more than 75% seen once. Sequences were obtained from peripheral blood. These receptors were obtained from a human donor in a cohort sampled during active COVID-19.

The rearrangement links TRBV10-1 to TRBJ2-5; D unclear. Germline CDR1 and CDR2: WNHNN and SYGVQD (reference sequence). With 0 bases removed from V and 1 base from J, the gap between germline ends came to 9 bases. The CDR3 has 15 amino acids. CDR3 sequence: CASSESASSQETQYF. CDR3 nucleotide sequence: TGCGCCAGCAGTGAGTCTGCTAGTTCCCAAGAGACCCAGTACTTC.

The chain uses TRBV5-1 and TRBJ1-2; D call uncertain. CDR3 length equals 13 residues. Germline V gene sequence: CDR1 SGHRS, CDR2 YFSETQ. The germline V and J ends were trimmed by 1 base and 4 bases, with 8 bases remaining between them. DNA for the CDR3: TGCGCCAGCAGCTTGTCCAGTGTCTATGGCTACACCTTC. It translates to CASSLSSVYGYTF.

CDR3 sequence (DNA): TGTGCCAGCAGACCGACATTTCTGAGCAATCAGCCCCAGCATTTT. It codes for CASRPTFLSNQPQHF. The chain uses TRBV6-5 and TRBJ1-5; D call uncertain. V gave up 6 bases and J gave up 1 base, with 13 bases separating them. This CDR3 contains 15 residues. In germline, CDR1 is MNHEY, CDR2 SVGAGI.

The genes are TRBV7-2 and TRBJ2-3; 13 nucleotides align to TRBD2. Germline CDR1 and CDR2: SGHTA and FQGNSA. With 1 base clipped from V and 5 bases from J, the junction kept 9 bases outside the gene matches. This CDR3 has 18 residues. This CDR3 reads CASSLVLLAGGPVDTQYF. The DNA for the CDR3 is TGTGCCAGCAGCTTAGTGTTACTAGCGGGAGGGCCGGTAGATACGCAGTATTTT.

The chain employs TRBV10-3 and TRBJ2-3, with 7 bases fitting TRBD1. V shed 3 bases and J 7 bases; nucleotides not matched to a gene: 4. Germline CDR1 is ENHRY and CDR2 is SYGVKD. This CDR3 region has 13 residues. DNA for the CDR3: TGTGCCATCAGTGAAGGGACAGTTTATACGCAGTATTTT. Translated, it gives CAISEGTVYTQYF.

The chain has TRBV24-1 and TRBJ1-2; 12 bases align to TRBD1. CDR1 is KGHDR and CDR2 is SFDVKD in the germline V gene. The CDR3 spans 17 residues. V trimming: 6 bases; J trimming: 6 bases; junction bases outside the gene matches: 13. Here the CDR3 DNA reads TGTGCCACCAGTTCGGGTTCCGGGACAGGGGGCGCGGATGGCTACACCTTC. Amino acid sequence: CATSSGSGTGGADGYTF.

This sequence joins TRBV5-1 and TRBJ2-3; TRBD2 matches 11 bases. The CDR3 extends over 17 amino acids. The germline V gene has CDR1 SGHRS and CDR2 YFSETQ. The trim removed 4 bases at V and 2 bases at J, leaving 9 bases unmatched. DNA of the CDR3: TGCGCCAGCAGCCCTCGGACTAGCGGGCCACCCACAGATACGCAGTATTTT. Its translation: CASSPRTSGPPTDTQYF.

Here the CDR3 DNA reads TGTGCCATCAGTGAGTCAAGCGGGAGGGCCATAGATACGCAGTATTTT. Its protein is CAISESSGRAIDTQYF. The V gene is TRBV10-3, the J gene TRBJ2-3, with TRBD2 matching over 10 bases. Germline trimming cut 0 bases from V and 5 bases from J; bases unmatched to any gene: 5. The CDR3 consists of 16 residues. CDR1 is ENHRY, CDR2 SYGVKD, per germline.

CDR3 protein: CAISESRLAGYNEQFF. CDR3 in DNA: TGTGCCATCAGTGAGTCCAGACTAGCGGGCTACAATGAGCAGTTCTTC. The chain carries TRBV10-3 and TRBJ2-1, with 10 nucleotides matching TRBD2. The CDR3 extends over 16 amino acids. V was pared by 0 bases and J by 3 bases, with 2 bases of the junction left unmatched. Per germline, CDR1 ENHRY and CDR2 SYGVKD.

CDR3 region: CASSLFQDTQYF. The CDR3, as DNA: TGTGCCAGCAGTTTATTCCAAGATACGCAGTATTTT. This chain uses TRBV12-3 or TRBV12-4 with TRBJ2-3; D is ambiguous. This CDR3 contains 12 residues. V lost 2 bases and J lost 5, with 5 bases in between.

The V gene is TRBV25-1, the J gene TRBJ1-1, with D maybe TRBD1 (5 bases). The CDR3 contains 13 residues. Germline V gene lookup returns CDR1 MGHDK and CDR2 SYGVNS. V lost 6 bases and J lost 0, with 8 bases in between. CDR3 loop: CASRSGVNTEAFF. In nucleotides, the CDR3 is TGTGCCAGCAGATCGGGGGTGAACACTGAAGCTTTCTTT. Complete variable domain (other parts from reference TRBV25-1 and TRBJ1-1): EADIYQTPRYLVIGTGKKITLECSQTMGHDKMYWYQQDPGMELHLIHYSYGVNSTEKGDLSSESTVSRIRTEHFPLTLESARPSHTSQYLCASRSGVNTEAFFGQGTRLTVV.

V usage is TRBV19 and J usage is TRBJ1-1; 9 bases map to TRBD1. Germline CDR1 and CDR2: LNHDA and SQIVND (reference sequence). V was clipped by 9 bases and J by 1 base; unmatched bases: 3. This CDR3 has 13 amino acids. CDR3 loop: CASLGQGNTEAFF. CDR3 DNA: TGTGCCAGCCTGGGACAGGGGAACACTGAAGCTTTCTTT.

CDR3 in amino acids: CATSRDQAAGGSEQYF. The CDR3 region has the DNA TGTGCCACCAGCAGAGACCAGGCAGCGGGGGGGAGCGAGCAGTACTTC. The J gene is TRBJ2-7, the V gene TRBV15, with 10 bases fitting TRBD2. CDR3 length equals 16 residues. Per germline, CDR1 LNHNV and CDR2 YYDKDF (reference sequence). The ends lost 0 bases at V and 6 bases at J; junction bases unmatched: 8.

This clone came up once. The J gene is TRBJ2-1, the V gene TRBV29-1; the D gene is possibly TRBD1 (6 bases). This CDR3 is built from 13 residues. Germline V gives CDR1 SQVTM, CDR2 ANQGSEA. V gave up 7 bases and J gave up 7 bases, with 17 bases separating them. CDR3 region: CSADRSTRNEQFF. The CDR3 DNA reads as TGCAGCGCCGACAGGTCGACCAGGAATGAGCAGTTCTTC.

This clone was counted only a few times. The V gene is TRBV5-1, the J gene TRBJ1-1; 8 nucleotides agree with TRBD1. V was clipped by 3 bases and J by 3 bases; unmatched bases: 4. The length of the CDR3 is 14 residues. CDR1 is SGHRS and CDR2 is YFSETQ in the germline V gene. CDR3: CASSSRGQDTEAFF. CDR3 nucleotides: TGCGCCAGCAGCTCCAGGGGGCAGGACACTGAAGCTTTCTTT.

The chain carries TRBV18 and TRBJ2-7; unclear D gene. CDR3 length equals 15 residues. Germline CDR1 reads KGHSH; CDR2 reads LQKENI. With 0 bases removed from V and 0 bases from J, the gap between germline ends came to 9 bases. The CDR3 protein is CASSPPSSSSYEQYF. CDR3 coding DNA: TGTGCCAGCTCACCACCGAGCTCGAGCTCCTACGAGCAGTACTTC.

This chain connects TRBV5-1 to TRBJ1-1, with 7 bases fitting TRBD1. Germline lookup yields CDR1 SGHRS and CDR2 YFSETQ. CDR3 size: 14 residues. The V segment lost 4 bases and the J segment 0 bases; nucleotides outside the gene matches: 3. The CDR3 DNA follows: TGCGCCAGCAGCGTGGGACAGATGAACACTGAAGCTTTCTTT. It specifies CASSVGQMNTEAFF.

This CDR3 reads CASSQAAAGTSGMAQYF. CDR3 nucleotide sequence: TGTGCCAGCAGCCAAGCCGCCGCAGGGACTAGCGGGATGGCCCAGTACTTC. The chain has TRBV3-1 (or the pseudogene TRBV3-2) and TRBJ2-5; 13 bases fit TRBD2. Germline V CDR1 and CDR2: LGHDT, YNNKEL (reference sequence). This CDR3 has 17 residues. The V and J ends lost 1 base and 9 bases, in that order; junction bases with no gene match: 11.

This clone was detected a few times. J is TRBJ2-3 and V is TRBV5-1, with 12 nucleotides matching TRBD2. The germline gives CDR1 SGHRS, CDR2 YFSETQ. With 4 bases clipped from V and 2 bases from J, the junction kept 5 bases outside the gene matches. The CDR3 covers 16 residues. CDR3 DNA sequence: TGCGCCAGCAGCAAAGGGACTAGCGGGTTCACAGATACGCAGTATTTT. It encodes CASSKGTSGFTDTQYF.

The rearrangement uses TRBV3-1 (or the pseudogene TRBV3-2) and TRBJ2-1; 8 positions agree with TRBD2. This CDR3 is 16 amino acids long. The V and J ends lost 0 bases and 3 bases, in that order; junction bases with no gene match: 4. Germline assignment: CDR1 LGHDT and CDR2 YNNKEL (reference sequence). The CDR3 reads CASSQDPGTSYNEQFF. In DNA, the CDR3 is TGTGCCAGCAGCCAAGACCCCGGGACTAGCTACAATGAGCAGTTCTTC.

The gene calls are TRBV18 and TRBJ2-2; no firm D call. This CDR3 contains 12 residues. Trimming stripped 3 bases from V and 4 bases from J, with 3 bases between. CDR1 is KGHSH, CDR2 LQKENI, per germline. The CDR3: CASSPITGELFF. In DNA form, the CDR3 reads TGTGCCAGCTCACCTATCACCGGGGAGCTGTTTTTT.

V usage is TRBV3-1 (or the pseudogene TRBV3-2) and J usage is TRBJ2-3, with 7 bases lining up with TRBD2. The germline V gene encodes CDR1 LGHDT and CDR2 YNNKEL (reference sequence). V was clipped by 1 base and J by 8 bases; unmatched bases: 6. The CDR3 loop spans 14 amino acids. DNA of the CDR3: TGTGCCAGCAGCCAAGTCCTAGCGGAGCTTACGCAGTATTTT. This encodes CASSQVLAELTQYF.

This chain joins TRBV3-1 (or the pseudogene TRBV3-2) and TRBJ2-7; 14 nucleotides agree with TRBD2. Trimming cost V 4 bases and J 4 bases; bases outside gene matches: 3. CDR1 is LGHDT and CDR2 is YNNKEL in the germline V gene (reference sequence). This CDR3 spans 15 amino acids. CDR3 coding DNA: TGTGCCAGCAGCCGAGGGACTAGCGGGAGTTACGAGCAGTACTTC. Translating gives CASSRGTSGSYEQYF.

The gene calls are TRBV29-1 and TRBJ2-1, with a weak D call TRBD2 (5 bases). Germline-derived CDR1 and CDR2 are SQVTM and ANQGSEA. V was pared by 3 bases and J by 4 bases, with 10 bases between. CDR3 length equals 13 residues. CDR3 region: CSVDTGIYNEQFF. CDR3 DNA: TGCAGCGTTGACACCGGGATTTACAATGAGCAGTTCTTC.

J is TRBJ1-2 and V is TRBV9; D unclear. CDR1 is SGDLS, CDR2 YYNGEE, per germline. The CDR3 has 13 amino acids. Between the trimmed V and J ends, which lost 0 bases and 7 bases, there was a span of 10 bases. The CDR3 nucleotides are TGTGCCAGCAGCGTAGGTCCCAGCGGTGGCTACACCTTC. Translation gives CASSVGPSGGYTF.

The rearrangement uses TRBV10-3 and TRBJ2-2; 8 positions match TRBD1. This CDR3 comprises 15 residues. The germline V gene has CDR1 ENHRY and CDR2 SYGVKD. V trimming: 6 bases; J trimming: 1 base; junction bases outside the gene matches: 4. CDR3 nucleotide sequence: TGTGCCATCAGCCGGACAGGGCAGAACACCGGGGAGCTGTTTTTT. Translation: CAISRTGQNTGELFF.

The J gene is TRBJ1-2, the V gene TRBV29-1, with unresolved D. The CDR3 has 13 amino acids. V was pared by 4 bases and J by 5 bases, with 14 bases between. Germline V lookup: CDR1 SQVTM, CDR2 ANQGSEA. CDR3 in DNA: TGCAGCGTTGCCGCAGGCCACGGATATGGCTACACCTTC. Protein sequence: CSVAAGHGYGYTF.